What follows is one T cell receptor beta chain and its context. The specificity of this receptor is unknown. Base-call qualities are not available, and no considerably larger clone is one nucleotide away. Collaborating institutions collected whole blood in K2EDTA tubes following their own protocols. Collaborator samples were shipped for TCRbeta analysis as frozen whole blood, isolated PBMCs, or DNA extracted from either sample type. The CDR3 measures 15 amino acids from cysteine to phenylalanine. Kept here is only the CDR3 DNA, which spans 45 bases and is read in frame from base 1. CDR1 is given as SGHRS and CDR2 as YFSETQ, both from the germline V gene. Clipping removes 0 bases from V and 2 bases from J, with 3 as the unmatched junction base count. This sample was taken from a study of blood T cell repertoires in COVID-19 (dated by TCRdb to the early 2020s). Study-level background: Samples covering the acute and convalescent phases of COVID-19 were provided by collaborators in the United States, Italy and Spain. The sample metadata nearly always contained a de-identified subject ID, COVID-19 status, age in years and sex. Samples came from the ongoing ImmuneRACE study (first 160 participants) plus 1,254 subjects from 6 global collaborators. The repertoires were released in a freely available public database intended as a resource for research on the immune response to SARS-CoV-2. Where available, HLA class I and class II types were taken from metadata supplied by the sample provider and were not determined by assay-based typing. The dataset comprised deeply sampled blood TCRbeta repertoires from subjects exposed to, actively infected with, or recovered from COVID-19. The prospective study material was composed of cDNA or gDNA derived from T cells, B-cell-depleted T cells, or PBMCs.

The immunoSEQ Assay, a bias-controlled multiplex PCR, was used to amplify TCRbeta CDR3 regions from genomic DNA. In the authors' own workflow: The number of nucleated cells in each sample was estimated from the amplification of reference gene primers within the assay. Sequence reads were collapsed and filtered to measure the absolute abundance of every unique TCRbeta CDR3 rearrangement. For each sample, productive Simpson clonality was calculated as the square root of Simpson's diversity index over productive rearrangements. In TCRdb, the immuneACCESS table is reduced to in-frame sequences with V and J assigned. These tables do not hold every clone; where another copy was compared, an unresolved V gene accounts for under half, and the others remain unexplained. V, J and clone size derive from that table, while D and trimming were established from the DNA sequence. This sample has 140,000 to 150,000 clones in its table, and roughly 80% of those were observed once. The ten top clones hold 4.8% of the sample.

Results and caveats for the whole study, not just this receptor: The quantity of clinical and demographic metadata differed by source and by participant and was supplied without curation.

This receptor was identified in a human donor in a cohort sampled during active COVID-19. Sequenced sample: peripheral blood. Here the chain combines TRBV5-1 and TRBJ1-2; 8 of the junction bases match TRBD1. The DNA is as follows: TGCGCCAGCAGCTTGGACCCAGGGGGCAACTATGGCTACACCTTC. The encoded protein is CASSLDPGGNYGYTF.